This TCR beta chain was profiled in a study of CD4 T cells in relation to SARS-CoV-2 and coronaviruses. Study information: After nine to eleven days of antigen culture, PBMC TCR beta CDR3s were sequenced. Negative control cultures got HIV-1 Nef peptides or no peptide.

Points on this clone: Antigen: not known.

With 0 bases clipped from V and 0 bases from J, the junction kept 0 bases outside the gene matches. The CDR3 sequence is 15 residues long. Germline V CDR1 and CDR2: MNHNS, SASEGT. The protocol was immunoSEQ multiplex PCR, while the TCRdb copy is restricted to in-frame clones and leaves out a portion. The table has roughly 15,000 clones, around 80% seen once. Before the COVID-19 pandemic, during about 2010-2018, CD4+ T cells were taken from unexposed donors. After around nine days of culture, CD4+ T cells were isolated. On days 3 and 7, cultures got half fresh IL-2 medium. This clonotype was obtained from a human donor in good health. Sample: CD4+ T cells from PBMCs, cultured in vitro. The rearrangement joins TRBV6-1 to TRBJ2-7, with 9 bases matching TRBD2. Here the CDR3 reads CASSEALAGSYEQYF. In DNA form, the CDR3 reads TGTGCCAGCAGTGAAGCACTAGCGGGCTCCTACGAGCAGTACTTC.